This TCR beta chain was retrieved from a study of neoadjuvant anti-PD-1 for oral cavity cancer. Overall study context: Most patients had three to four biweekly doses of 3 mg/kg nivolumab before resection. Around day 43, patients without progression received a fourth nivolumab dose before surgery.

In germline, CDR1 is SGHRS, CDR2 YFSETQ. Between the trimmed V and J ends, which lost 2 bases and 0 bases, there was a span of 8 bases. The CDR3 extends over 14 amino acids. As for time point: after neoadjuvant nivolumab, at surgical resection. Patients had newly diagnosed, untreated stage II-IVA oral cavity squamous cell carcinoma. PBMCs were not maintained or expanded in culture before analysis. TCRdb's table, derived via immunoSEQ multiplex PCR, lists solely in-frame clones and lacks some. The sample gives some 14,000 clones, 75% to 85% of which show up once; more than 2% is in the top ten. The V and J genes are TRBV5-1 and TRBJ1-1, with D perhaps matching TRBD1 (5 bases). Sequences were derived from PBMCs, sampled after nivolumab (anti-PD-1) treatment. The source of this sequence is a person aged 35 to 85 with oral cavity squamous cell carcinoma. The CDR3 here is CASSFLGLNTEAFF. For the CDR3, the DNA is TGCGCCAGCAGCTTTTTGGGGCTGAACACTGAAGCTTTCTTT.